This T cell receptor (beta chain) was obtained from a study of blood T cell repertoires in COVID-19. Background on the study: The United States, Italy and Spain provided the acute and convalescent COVID-19 samples. Nucleic acid was either cDNA or gDNA, and it came from T cells, B-cell-depleted T cells, or PBMCs.

Method: immunoSEQ multiplex PCR; TCRdb's copy keeps in-frame clones and lacks some. Of roughly 40,000 clones detected, around 85% appear once; the ten largest clones hold 30% to 35%. J gave up 0 bases and V 0 bases, and 6 bases lay outside the gene matches. The CDR3 consists of 18 residues. The specimen was peripheral blood. V usage is TRBV23-1 and J usage is TRBJ2-7, with TRBD2 identical over 12 bases. TRBV23-1 is flagged as an ORF with uncertain function. This clonotype was obtained from a woman of 80 years or more with acute or convalescent COVID-19. In nucleotides, the CDR3 is TGCGCCAGCAGTCAATCGGCGTCTAGCGGGAGGGCCTCCTACGAGCAGTACTTC. This codes for CASSQSASSGRASYEQYF.